This T cell receptor beta chain was retrieved from a study of CD4 T cells in relation to SARS-CoV-2 and coronaviruses. The overall study: TCR beta CDR3s were sequenced after approximately ten-day antigen culture of PBMCs. The negative reference was HIV-1 Nef peptide pool or peptide-free culture.

The unexposed donors gave CD4+ T cells in about 2010-2019, prior to COVID-19. After about 10 days of culture, CD4+ T cells were isolated. On days 3 and 7, cultures got half fresh IL-2 medium. About this clone itself: The target antigen is unknown. An end of the junction differs from the germline gene, which may be a read error.

Data came from immunoSEQ multiplex PCR; TCRdb stores just in-frame clones and leaves some out. The profile shows around 20,000 clones, 65% to 75% of them singletons. CDR3 length: 16 residues. In germline, CDR1 is MNHNS, CDR2 SASEGT. General study findings and limits: Samples before the pandemic and after infection were not matched within any donor.

The sample taken for sequencing was CD4+ T cells from PBMCs, cultured in vitro. This rearrangement joins TRBV6-1 to TRBJ2-3, with 10 positions matching TRBD2. The TCR originated in a human donor in good health. In nucleotides, the CDR3 is TGTGCCAGCAGTGAAAGGGCTAGCGGGAGCACAGGTACGCAGTATTTT. Translated, it gives CASSERASGSTGTQYF.